This entry lists 21 T cell receptor beta chains sequenced from one sample in a study of cytomegalovirus exposure and HLA in healthy donors. The study ran its PCR with 60 Vbeta and 13 Jbeta primers. The data were produced by immunoSEQ multiplex PCR, yet TCRdb's version contains in-frame clones alone and is incomplete. The table records about 110,000 clones, 60% to 80% of them present only once. Sequenced sample: PBMCs. The source is a boy aged 10-17 years in good health and CMV-seronegative.

J is TRBJ2-5 and V is TRBV2, with 7 bases that match TRBD1. The V gene end was trimmed by 4 bases and the J gene end by 2 bases; junction bases not matched to a gene: 7. CDR1 and CDR2 (germline): SNHLY, FYNNEI. The CDR3 contains 15 residues. Here the CDR3 reads CASSGRTGDQETQYF. CDR3 DNA: TGTGCCAGCAGTGGGCGGACAGGCGATCAAGAGACCCAGTACTTC.

The table lists this clone with a few counts. The rearrangement links TRBV4-3 to TRBJ2-3; D might be TRBD2 (5 bases). V shed 1 base and J shed 4 bases, with 24 bases lying between them. This CDR3 has 19 residues. Germline V CDR1 and CDR2: LGHNA, YSLEER. The CDR3 region is CASSQAAWRAGSFADTQYF. The CDR3 DNA reads TGCGCCAGCAGCCAAGCCGCCTGGCGGGCAGGTAGTTTTGCAGATACGCAGTATTTT.

V and J are TRBV30 and TRBJ1-2; the D is unclear. Germline V CDR1 and CDR2: GTSNPN, SVGIG (reference sequence). V lost 4 bases, J lost 2 bases, and 14 bases lay in between. This CDR3 region has 14 residues. CDR3 sequence (DNA): TGTGCCTGGAACGAGGAGGGTTGGAACTATGGCTACACCTTC. This codes for CAWNEEGWNYGYTF.

This clone was seen more than once but under ten times. This chain joins TRBV18 and TRBJ1-2, with D perhaps matching TRBD1 (5 bases). Trimming removed 3 bases at V and 3 bases at J, with 11 bases between. CDR1 and CDR2 from the germline V gene are KGHSH and LQKENI. The CDR3 is made up of 14 amino acids. CDR3 residues: CASSPIGGDYGYTF. The DNA for the CDR3 is TGTGCCAGCTCACCTATCGGGGGAGACTATGGCTACACCTTC. Based on the CDR3 plus reference TRBV18 and TRBJ1-2, the full variable domain is NAGVMQNPRHLVRRRGQEARLRCSPMKGHSHVYWYRQLPEEGLKFMVYLQKENIIDESGMPKERFSAEFPKEGPSILRIQQVVRGDSAAYFCASSPIGGDYGYTFGSGTRLTVV.

The genes are TRBV14 and TRBJ2-7; no definite D call. Trimming pared 0 bases from V and 0 bases from J, leaving 3 bases between. Germline CDR1 is SGHDN and CDR2 is FVKESK. This CDR3 is 13 amino acids long. The CDR3: CASSQDGSYEQYF. DNA for the CDR3: TGTGCCAGCAGCCAAGACGGCTCCTACGAGCAGTACTTC.

The chain employs TRBV30 and TRBJ1-5, with D possibly TRBD1 on 6 matching bases. CDR1 GTSNPN and CDR2 SVGIG come from the germline V gene (reference sequence). Trimming removed 1 base at V and 2 bases at J, with 12 bases between. The CDR3 has 15 amino acids. Here the CDR3 DNA reads TGTGCCTGGAGTGCAGGGGAAGTCGGCAATCAGCCCCAGCATTTT. Translating gives CAWSAGEVGNQPQHF.

This sequence joins TRBV29-1 and TRBJ1-3; no clear D. The germline gives CDR1 SQVTM, CDR2 ANQGSEA. Trimming removed 0 bases from V and 0 bases from J, with 9 bases in between. CDR3 length equals 15 residues. CDR3 region: CSVEDWFGSGNTIYF. DNA for the CDR3: TGCAGCGTTGAAGATTGGTTCGGCTCTGGAAACACCATATATTTT.

V usage is TRBV5-1 and J usage is TRBJ2-1; possible D gene TRBD1, 6 bases. The CDR3 totals 15 residues. Trimming cost V 0 bases and J 10 bases, with 17 bases left between them. Germline-derived CDR1 and CDR2 are SGHRS and YFSETQ. The CDR3 loop reads CASSLDLQGTGEQFF. CDR3 nucleotide sequence: TGCGCCAGCAGCTTGGATCTGCAGGGGACGGGGGAGCAGTTCTTC.

The chain combines TRBV27 with TRBJ1-1; D might be TRBD1 (6 bases). Trimming removed 9 bases at V and 6 bases at J, with 14 bases between. The CDR3 is made up of 12 amino acids. Germline CDR1 reads MNHEY; CDR2 reads SMNVEV (reference sequence). CDR3 in amino acids: CASTTGTAEAFF. In nucleotides, the CDR3 is TGTGCCAGTACGACAGGTACCGCTGAAGCTTTCTTT.

V is TRBV4-3 and J is TRBJ2-7; unclear D gene. The germline gives CDR1 LGHNA, CDR2 YSLEER. This CDR3 is built from 15 residues. V lost 4 bases to trimming and J lost 5 bases, with 18 bases between them. CDR3 residues: CASSPSDAAKHEQYF. DNA of the CDR3: TGCGCCAGCAGCCCAAGTGACGCGGCGAAGCACGAGCAGTACTTC.

The rearrangement joins TRBV30 to TRBJ2-2; 9 positions match TRBD1. Germline CDR1 and CDR2: GTSNPN and SVGIG (reference sequence). V dropped 2 bases and J dropped 1; count of bases not matched to a gene: 2. CDR3 length: 15 residues. The DNA of the CDR3 is TGTGCCTGGAGTTCGGGACAGGGGAACACCGGGGAGCTGTTTTTT. It encodes CAWSSGQGNTGELFF.

The chain joins TRBV7-9 to TRBJ2-1; a possible D gene is TRBD1 (5 bases). Germline assignment: CDR1 SEHNR and CDR2 FQNEAQ (reference sequence). The CDR3 is 16 residues long. V was trimmed by 1 base and J by 12 bases, leaving 22 bases between them. CDR3 protein: CASSLGQGTILEWQFF. The CDR3 nucleotides read TGTGCCAGCAGCTTAGGGCAGGGCACGATTTTGGAATGGCAGTTCTTC.

This clone has a handful of counts. The chain couples TRBV10-3 to TRBJ1-3, with D uncertain. The CDR3 has 15 residues. Trimming left V 10 bases short and J 0 bases short, with 16 bases between. CDR1 and CDR2 from the germline V gene are ENHRY and SYGVKD. CDR3 coding DNA: TGTGCCACCTTACTCTATATCGGCTCTGGAAACACCATATATTTT. This codes for CATLLYIGSGNTIYF.

This chain links TRBV11-2 with TRBJ2-5; D is possibly TRBD1 (5 bases). From germline, CDR1 is SGHAT and CDR2 FQNNGV. Trimming left V 5 bases short and J 2 bases short, with 12 bases between. The CDR3 covers 14 residues. CDR3: CASSPSPGQETQYF. CDR3 nucleotides: TGTGCCAGCAGCCCCTCGCCAGGGCAAGAGACCCAGTACTTC.

The rearrangement joins TRBV20-1 to TRBJ1-1; D gene uncertain. V was pared by 3 bases and J by 9 bases, with 11 bases between. Germline assignment: CDR1 DFQATT and CDR2 SNEGSKA (reference sequence). The length of the CDR3 is 11 residues. The CDR3: CSARVHGQAFF. The CDR3 bases are TGCAGTGCTAGGGTCCATGGCCAAGCTTTCTTT.

The rearrangement links TRBV25-1 to TRBJ2-7, with D maybe TRBD1 (5 bases). V lost 6 bases and J lost 2, with 14 bases in between. Germline CDR1 reads MGHDK; CDR2 reads SYGVNS. This CDR3 is 14 amino acids long. The CDR3 here is CASSLLGQPYEQYF. The DNA for the CDR3 is TGTGCCAGCAGCCTCTTGGGGCAACCCTACGAGCAGTACTTC.

This chain uses TRBV28 with TRBJ2-1; TRBD2 might be the D (6 bases). Deletions cut 0 bases from V and 6 bases from J, with 9 bases between. Germline V CDR1 and CDR2: MDHEN, SYDVKM. There are 14 residues in the CDR3. CDR3: CASSLWRDSNEQFF. The CDR3 bases are TGTGCCAGCAGTTTATGGCGGGATAGCAATGAGCAGTTCTTC.

This clone was seen a few times. The V call is TRBV5-5, the J call TRBJ1-5, with TRBD1 as a possible D gene (6 bases). In germline, CDR1 is SGHKS, CDR2 YYEKEE (reference sequence). Trimming took 2 bases from V and 7 from J, leaving 10 bases between them. This CDR3 comprises 13 residues. CDR3 DNA sequence: TGTGCCAGCAGCTTACAGGGAGGGCAGCCCCAGCATTTT. Its translation is CASSLQGGQPQHF.

The V and J genes are TRBV28 and TRBJ2-1; D is uncertain. Trimming cost V 2 bases and J 5 bases, with 10 bases left between them. CDR1 is MDHEN, CDR2 SYDVKM, per germline. The length of the CDR3 is 14 residues. CDR3 sequence reads: CASSLNVPDNEQFF. The CDR3 region has the DNA TGTGCCAGCAGTTTAAACGTCCCGGACAATGAGCAGTTCTTC.

For this clone: The junction shows a germline mismatch at one end, possibly a read error. V is TRBV27 and J is TRBJ1-2; 7 positions match TRBD1. The CDR3 length is 13 residues. Germline V gives CDR1 MNHEY, CDR2 SMNVEV (reference sequence). CDR3 residues: CASSLRPADGQVF. As DNA, the CDR3 is TGTGCCAGCAGTTTACGCCCGGCAGACGGACAGGTTTTC.

This clone was seen only once. The chain links TRBV25-1 to TRBJ2-7; 8 bases line up with TRBD1. The V gene's germline CDR1 is MGHDK and CDR2 SYGVNS. The V and J ends lost 3 bases and 0 bases, in that order; junction bases with no gene match: 7. The length of the CDR3 is 16 residues. CDR3 coding DNA: TGTGCCAGCAGTGAGAGGATAGGACAGGGCTCCTACGAGCAGTACTTC. It specifies CASSERIGQGSYEQYF.